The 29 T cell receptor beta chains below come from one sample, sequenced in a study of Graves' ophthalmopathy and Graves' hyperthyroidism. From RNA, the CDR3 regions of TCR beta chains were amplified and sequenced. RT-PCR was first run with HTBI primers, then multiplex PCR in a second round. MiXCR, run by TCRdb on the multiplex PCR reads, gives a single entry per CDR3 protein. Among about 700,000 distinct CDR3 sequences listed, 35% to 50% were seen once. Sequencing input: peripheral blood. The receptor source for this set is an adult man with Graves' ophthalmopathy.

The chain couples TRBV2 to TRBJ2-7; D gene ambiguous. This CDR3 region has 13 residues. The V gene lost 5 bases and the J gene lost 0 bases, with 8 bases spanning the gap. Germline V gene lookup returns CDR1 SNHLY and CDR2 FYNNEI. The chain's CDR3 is CASSYDNSYEQYF. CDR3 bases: TGTGCCAGCAGTTACGACAACTCCTACGAGCAGTACTTC.

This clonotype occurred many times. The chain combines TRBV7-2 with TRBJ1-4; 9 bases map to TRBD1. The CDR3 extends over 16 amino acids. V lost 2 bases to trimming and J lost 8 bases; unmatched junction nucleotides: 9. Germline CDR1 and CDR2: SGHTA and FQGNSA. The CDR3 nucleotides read TGTGCCAGCAGCTTACGTAAGGGACAGGGCAACGAAAAACTGTTTTTT. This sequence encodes CASSLRKGQGNEKLFF.

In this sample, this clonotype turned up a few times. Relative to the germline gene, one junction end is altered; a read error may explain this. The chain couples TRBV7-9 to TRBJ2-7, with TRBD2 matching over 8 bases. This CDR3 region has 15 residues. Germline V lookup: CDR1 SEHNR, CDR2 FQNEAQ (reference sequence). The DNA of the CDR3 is TGTGCCAGCAGCCTAGCAGGACTAGCAGTCGACGAGCAGTACTTC. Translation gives CASSLAGLAVDEQYF. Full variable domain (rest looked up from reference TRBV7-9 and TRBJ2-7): DTGVSQNPRHKITKRGQNVTFRCDPISEHNRLYWYRQTLGQGPEFLTYFQNEAQLEKSRLLSDRFSAERPKGSFSTLEIQRTEQGDSAMYLCASSLAGLAVDEQYFGPGTRLTVT.

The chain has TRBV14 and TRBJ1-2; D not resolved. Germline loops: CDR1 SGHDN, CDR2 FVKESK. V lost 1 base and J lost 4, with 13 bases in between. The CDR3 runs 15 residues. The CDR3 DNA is TGTGCCAGCAGCCAAGGTACAGACCACCTCTATGGCTACACCTTC. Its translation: CASSQGTDHLYGYTF.

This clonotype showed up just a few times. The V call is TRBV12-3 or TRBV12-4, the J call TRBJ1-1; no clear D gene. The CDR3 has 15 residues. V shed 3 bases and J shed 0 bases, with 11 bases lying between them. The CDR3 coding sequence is TGTGCCAGCAGTTTGGTACGCAGCCTGAACACTGAAGCTTTCTTT. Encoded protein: CASSLVRSLNTEAFF.

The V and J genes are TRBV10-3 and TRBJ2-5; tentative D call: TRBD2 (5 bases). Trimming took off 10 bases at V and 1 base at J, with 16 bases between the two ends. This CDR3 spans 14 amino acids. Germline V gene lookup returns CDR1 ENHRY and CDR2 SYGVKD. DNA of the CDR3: TGTGCCAGCAGGCTATTGAGCGGCCAAGAGACCCAGTACTTC. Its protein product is CASRLLSGQETQYF.

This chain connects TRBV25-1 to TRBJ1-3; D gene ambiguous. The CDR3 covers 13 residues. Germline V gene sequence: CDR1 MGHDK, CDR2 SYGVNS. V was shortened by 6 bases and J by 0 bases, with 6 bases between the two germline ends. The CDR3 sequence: CASRSFSGNTIYF. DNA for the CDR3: TGTGCCAGCAGGAGTTTCTCTGGAAACACCATATATTTT.

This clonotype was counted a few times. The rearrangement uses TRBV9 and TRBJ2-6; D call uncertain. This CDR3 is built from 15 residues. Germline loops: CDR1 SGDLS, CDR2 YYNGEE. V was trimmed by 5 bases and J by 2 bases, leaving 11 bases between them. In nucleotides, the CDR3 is TGTGCCAGCAGTTACATAGGGACTGGGGCCAACGTCCTGACTTTC. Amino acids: CASSYIGTGANVLTF.

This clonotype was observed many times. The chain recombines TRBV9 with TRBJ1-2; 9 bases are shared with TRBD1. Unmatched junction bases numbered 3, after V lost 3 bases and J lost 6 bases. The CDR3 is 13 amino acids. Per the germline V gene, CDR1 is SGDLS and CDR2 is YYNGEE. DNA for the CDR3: TGTGCCAGCAGCGGCCGGGACAGGGATGGCTACACCTTC. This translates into CASSGRDRDGYTF.

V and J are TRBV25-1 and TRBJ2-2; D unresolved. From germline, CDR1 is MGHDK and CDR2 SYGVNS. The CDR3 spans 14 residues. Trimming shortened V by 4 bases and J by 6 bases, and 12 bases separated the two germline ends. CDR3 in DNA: TGTGCCAGCAGTGCTAGAGATTACGCCGGGGAGCTGTTTTTT. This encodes CASSARDYAGELFF.

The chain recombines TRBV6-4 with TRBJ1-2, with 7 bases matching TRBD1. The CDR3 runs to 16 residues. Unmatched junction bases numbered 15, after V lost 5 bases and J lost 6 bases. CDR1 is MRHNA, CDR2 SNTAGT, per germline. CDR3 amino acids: CASSYGAGGPQNGYTF. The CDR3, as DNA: TGTGCCAGCAGTTACGGTGCAGGGGGGCCACAGAATGGCTACACCTTC.

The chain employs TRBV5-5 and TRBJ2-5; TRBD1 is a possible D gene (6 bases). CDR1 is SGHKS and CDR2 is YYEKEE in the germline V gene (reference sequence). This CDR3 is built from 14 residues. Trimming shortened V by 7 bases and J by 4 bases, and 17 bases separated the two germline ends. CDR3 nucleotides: TGTGCCAGCGGCCAAGGGGGTGGGGGAGAGACCCAGTACTTC. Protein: CASGQGGGGETQYF.

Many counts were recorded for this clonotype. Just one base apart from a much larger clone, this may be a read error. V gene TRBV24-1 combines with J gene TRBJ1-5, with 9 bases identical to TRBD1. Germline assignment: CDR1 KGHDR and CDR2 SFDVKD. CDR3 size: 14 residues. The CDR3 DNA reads TGTGCCAGCAGTGGGACAGGGAACAATCAGCCCCAGCATTTT. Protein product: CASSGTGNNQPQHF.

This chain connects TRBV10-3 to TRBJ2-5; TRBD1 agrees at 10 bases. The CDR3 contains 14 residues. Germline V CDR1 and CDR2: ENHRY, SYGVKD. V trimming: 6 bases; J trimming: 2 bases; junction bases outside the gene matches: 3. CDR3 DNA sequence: TGTGCCATCAGGAGGGACAGGGGTCAAGAGACCCAGTACTTC. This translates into CAIRRDRGQETQYF.

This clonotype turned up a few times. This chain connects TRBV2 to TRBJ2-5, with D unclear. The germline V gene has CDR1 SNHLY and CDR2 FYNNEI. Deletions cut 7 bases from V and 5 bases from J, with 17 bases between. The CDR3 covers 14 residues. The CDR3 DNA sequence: TGTGCCAGCAAGCCAGAGGACCTGTGGGAGACCCAGTACTTC. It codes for CASKPEDLWETQYF.

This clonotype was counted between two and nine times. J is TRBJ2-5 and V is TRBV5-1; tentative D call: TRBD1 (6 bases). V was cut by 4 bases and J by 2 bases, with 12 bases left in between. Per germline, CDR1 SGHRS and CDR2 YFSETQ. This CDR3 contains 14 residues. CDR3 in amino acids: CASSLYGQQETQYF. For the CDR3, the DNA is TGCGCCAGCAGCCTCTACGGACAGCAAGAGACCCAGTACTTC. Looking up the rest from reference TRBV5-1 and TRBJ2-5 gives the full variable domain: KAGVTQTPRYLIKTRGQQVTLSCSPISGHRSVSWYQQTPGQGLQFLFEYFSETQRNKGNFPGRFSGRQFSNSRSEMNVSTLELGDSALYLCASSLYGQQETQYFGPGTRLLVL.

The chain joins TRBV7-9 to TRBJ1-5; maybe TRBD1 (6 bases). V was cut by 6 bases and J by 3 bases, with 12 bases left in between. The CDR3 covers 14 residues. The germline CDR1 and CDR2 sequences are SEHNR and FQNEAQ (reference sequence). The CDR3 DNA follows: TGTGCCAGCAGGGACAGAGTTATCAATCAGCCCCAGCATTTT. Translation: CASRDRVINQPQHF. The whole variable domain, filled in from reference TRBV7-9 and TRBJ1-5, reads DTGVSQNPRHKITKRGQNVTFRCDPISEHNRLYWYRQTLGQGPEFLTYFQNEAQLEKSRLLSDRFSAERPKGSFSTLEIQRTEQGDSAMYLCASRDRVINQPQHFGDGTRLSIL.

The CDR3 DNA reads TGTGCCACCAGCAGTACCACAATTAACTATGGCTACACCTTC. This translates into CATSSTTINYGYTF. This rearrangement joins TRBV15 to TRBJ1-2, with no clear D. The germline gives CDR1 LNHNV, CDR2 YYDKDF (reference sequence). The CDR3 is 14 residues long. V was cut by 3 bases and J by 1 base, with 9 bases left in between.

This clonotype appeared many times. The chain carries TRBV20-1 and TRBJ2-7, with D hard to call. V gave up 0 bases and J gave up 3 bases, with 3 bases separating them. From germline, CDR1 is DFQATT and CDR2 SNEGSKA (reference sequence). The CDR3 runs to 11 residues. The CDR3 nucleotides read TGCAGTGCTAGAGATGACTACGAGCAGTACTTC. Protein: CSARDDYEQYF.

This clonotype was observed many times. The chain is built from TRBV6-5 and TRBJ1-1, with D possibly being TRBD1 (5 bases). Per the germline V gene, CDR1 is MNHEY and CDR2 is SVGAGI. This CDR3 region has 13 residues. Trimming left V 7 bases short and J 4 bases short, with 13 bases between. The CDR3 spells CASTRQMGTEAFF. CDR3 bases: TGTGCCAGCACCAGACAGATGGGCACTGAAGCTTTCTTT.

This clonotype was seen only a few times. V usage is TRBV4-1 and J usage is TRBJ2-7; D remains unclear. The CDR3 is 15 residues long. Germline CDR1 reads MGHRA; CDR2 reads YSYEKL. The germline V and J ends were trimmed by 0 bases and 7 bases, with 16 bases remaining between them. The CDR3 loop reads CASSQDWVSTSEQYF. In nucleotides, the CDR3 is TGCGCCAGCAGCCAAGATTGGGTCTCCACGTCGGAGCAGTACTTC.

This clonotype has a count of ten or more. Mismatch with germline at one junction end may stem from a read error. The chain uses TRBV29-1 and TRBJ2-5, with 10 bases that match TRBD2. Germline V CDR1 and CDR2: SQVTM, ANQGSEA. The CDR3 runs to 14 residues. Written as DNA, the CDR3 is TGCAGCGTTGAAGCTAGCGGGAGCGAAGAGAACCAGTACTTC. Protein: CSVEASGSEENQYF.

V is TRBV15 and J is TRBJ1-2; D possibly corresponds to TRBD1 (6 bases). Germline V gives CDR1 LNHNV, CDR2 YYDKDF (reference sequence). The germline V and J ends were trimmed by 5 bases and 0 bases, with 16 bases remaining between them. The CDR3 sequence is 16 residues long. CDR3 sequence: CATSHSGGTTNYGYTF. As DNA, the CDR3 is TGTGCCACCAGCCACTCCGGGGGGACAACTAACTATGGCTACACCTTC.

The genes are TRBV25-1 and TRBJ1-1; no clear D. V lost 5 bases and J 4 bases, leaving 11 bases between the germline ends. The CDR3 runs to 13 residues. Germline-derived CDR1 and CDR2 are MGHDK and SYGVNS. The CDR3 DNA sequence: TGTGCCAGCAGTCCCCCGGTGTTCACTGAAGCTTTCTTT. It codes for CASSPPVFTEAFF.

The DNA for the CDR3 is TGTGCCAGCAGCTTGGAGGGAGAGCGAAACTATGGCTACACCTTC. It translates to CASSLEGERNYGYTF. The V gene is TRBV5-4, the J gene TRBJ1-2; D is unclear. The germline gives CDR1 SGHNT, CDR2 YYREEE (reference sequence). Trimming pared 0 bases from V and 2 bases from J, leaving 11 bases between. CDR3 size: 15 residues.

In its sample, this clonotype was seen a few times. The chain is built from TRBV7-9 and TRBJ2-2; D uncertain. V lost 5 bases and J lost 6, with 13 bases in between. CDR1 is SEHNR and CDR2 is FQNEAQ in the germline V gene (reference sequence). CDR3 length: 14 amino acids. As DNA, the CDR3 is TGTGCCAGCAGCCAAGACGCCGGCGCCGGGGAGCTGTTTTTT. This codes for CASSQDAGAGELFF.

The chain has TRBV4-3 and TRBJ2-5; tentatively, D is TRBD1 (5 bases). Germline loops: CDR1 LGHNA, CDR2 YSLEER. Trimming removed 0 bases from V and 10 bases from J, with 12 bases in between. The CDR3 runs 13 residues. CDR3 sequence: CASSQEVFRDQYF. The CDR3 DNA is TGCGCCAGCAGCCAAGAAGTCTTCAGGGACCAGTACTTC.

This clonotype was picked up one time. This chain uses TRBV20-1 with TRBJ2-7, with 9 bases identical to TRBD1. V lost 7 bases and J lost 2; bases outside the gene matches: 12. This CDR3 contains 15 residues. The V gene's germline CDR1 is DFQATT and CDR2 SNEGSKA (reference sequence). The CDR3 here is CSVPKGTGSTYEQYF. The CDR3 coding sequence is TGCAGTGTCCCAAAAGGGACAGGGTCCACCTACGAGCAGTACTTC.

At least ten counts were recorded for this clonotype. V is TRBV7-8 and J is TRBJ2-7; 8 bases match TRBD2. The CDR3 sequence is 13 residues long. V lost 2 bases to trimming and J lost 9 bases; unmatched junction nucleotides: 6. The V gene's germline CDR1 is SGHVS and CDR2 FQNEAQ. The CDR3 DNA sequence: TGTGCCAGCAGCTTACACGGGAGGGACGGGCAGTACTTC. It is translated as CASSLHGRDGQYF.